The 26 T cell receptor beta chains reported below all come from one sample, sequenced in a study of glioma-infiltrating T cells. The iRepertoire nested amplicon-rescue multiplex PCR amplified TCR alpha and beta CDR3s from RNA. TCRdb redid the calling of the multiplex PCR reads with MiXCR, one entry per CDR3 protein. The sample includes some 99,000 distinct CDR3 sequences, less than 30% of them seen just once. The sequenced sample consisted of glioma tissue, nonneoplastic brain tissue, or PBMCs (not recorded which). The receptors here all came from a human donor with low-grade glioma or glioblastoma, undergoing nonglioma brain surgery, or in good health (not recorded which).

In this sample, this clonotype turned up many times. The chain employs TRBV7-9 and TRBJ2-7, with 7 bases aligning to TRBD2. J lost 5 bases, V lost 1 base, and 5 bases had no gene match. Germline lookup yields CDR1 SEHNR and CDR2 FQNEAQ (reference sequence). The CDR3 is 14 amino acids. Here the CDR3 DNA reads TGTGCCAGCAGCTTAGAGGGAGGGAACCACGAGCAGTACTTC. Its translation: CASSLEGGNHEQYF.

This clonotype was counted many times. V and J are TRBV11-3 and TRBJ1-1; unclear D gene. The CDR3 spans 14 residues. Germline V CDR1 and CDR2: SGHNT, YENEEA. Trimming left V 6 bases short and J 3 bases short, with 14 bases between. CDR3 sequence: CASRRGDLDTEAFF. CDR3 sequence (DNA): TGTGCCAGCAGGCGCGGGGATCTGGACACTGAAGCTTTCTTT.

As for this clonotype: One end of the junction is discordant with germline, which a read error may explain. The chain uses TRBV6-2 or TRBV6-3 and TRBJ2-1; 8 bases agree with TRBD1. The V gene's germline CDR1 is MNHEY and CDR2 SVGEGT. The CDR3 consists of 15 residues. For the CDR3, the DNA is TGTGCCAGCAGTTACTCGGGGACAGGCGACAATGAGCATGTCTTC. It codes for CASSYSGTGDNEHVF.

This clonotype was picked up many times. The chain carries TRBV27 and TRBJ2-1; 10 bases fit TRBD2. Germline values: CDR1 MNHEY, CDR2 SMNVEV (reference sequence). This CDR3 has 15 amino acids. J was trimmed by 4 bases and V by 5 bases; bases with no gene match: 5. The CDR3 bases are TGTGCCAGCAGTCTAGCGGGAGCCCCTTACAATGAGCAGTTCTTC. Amino acids: CASSLAGAPYNEQFF.

The table lists this clonotype with many counts. The chain joins TRBV9 to TRBJ2-1; tentative D call: TRBD1 (6 bases). The CDR3 extends over 14 amino acids. Germline V gene sequence: CDR1 SGDLS, CDR2 YYNGEE. The V end lost 2 bases, the J end lost 4 bases, and 10 bases lay between the germline ends. The CDR3 sequence is CASSVRGSYNEQFF. The CDR3 nucleotides read TGTGCCAGCAGCGTCAGGGGATCTTACAATGAGCAGTTCTTC.

Concerning this clonotype itself: At one boundary the junction diverges from the germline segment, which might be a read error. This chain links TRBV6-9 with TRBJ2-7; maybe TRBD2 (5 bases). This CDR3 is 14 amino acids long. Per the germline V gene, CDR1 is MNHGY and CDR2 is SVAAGI. Here the CDR3 reads CDSSYGRRTYGQYF. CDR3 DNA: TGTGACAGCAGTTACGGTCGGAGGACCTACGGGCAGTACTTC.

This clonotype was picked up a small number of times. This rearrangement joins TRBV5-4 to TRBJ1-2; D remains ambiguous. The germline V and J ends were trimmed by 0 bases and 2 bases, with 11 bases remaining between them. CDR3 length equals 15 residues. Germline V CDR1 and CDR2: SGHNT, YYREEE (reference sequence). CDR3 residues: CASSLVPDGNYGYTF. For the CDR3, the DNA is TGTGCCAGCAGCTTGGTACCCGACGGAAACTATGGCTACACCTTC.

Remarks on this clonotype: Since a much larger clone is just one base distant, this may be a read error. This rearrangement joins TRBV11-3 to TRBJ2-1; 7 nucleotides align to TRBD1. CDR1 and CDR2 (germline): SGHNT, YENEEA. The CDR3 contains 13 residues. Unmatched junction bases numbered 2, after V lost 3 bases and J lost 6 bases. The CDR3 DNA is TGTGCCAGCAGCTTGGACAGGACCAATGAGCAGTTCTTC. Its translation is CASSLDRTNEQFF.

This clonotype was counted many times. CDR3 bases: TGCAGTGCTAGCCAAAGGGGAGAGAATCAGCCCCAGCATTTT. Protein: CSASQRGENQPQHF. V gene TRBV20-1 combines with J gene TRBJ1-5, with D perhaps TRBD1 (5 bases). V was cut by 3 bases and J by 4 bases, with 13 bases left in between. Germline loops: CDR1 DFQATT, CDR2 SNEGSKA (reference sequence). The CDR3 loop spans 14 amino acids.

This clonotype has a count of ten or more. The chain couples TRBV7-3 to TRBJ1-1; perhaps TRBD1 as D (6 bases). Trimming stripped 3 bases from V and 3 bases from J, with 8 bases between. Germline loops: CDR1 SGHTA, CDR2 FQGTGA. This CDR3 has 13 residues. The CDR3 sequence: CASSFRQDTEAFF. The CDR3 bases are TGTGCCAGCAGCTTCCGACAGGACACTGAAGCTTTCTTT.

This clonotype has at least ten counts. In DNA form, the CDR3 reads TGTGCCAGCAGTTACGAGGGACAGGGGAACAATGAGCAGTTCTTC. It yields the protein CASSYEGQGNNEQFF. The chain employs TRBV6-6 and TRBJ2-1; 10 nucleotides line up with TRBD1. The CDR3 is 15 amino acids. Germline trimming cut 2 bases from V and 5 bases from J; bases unmatched to any gene: 3. The V gene's germline CDR1 is MNHNY and CDR2 SVGAGI (reference sequence).

The genes are TRBV20-1 and TRBJ1-6; the D gene is possibly TRBD1 (5 bases). This CDR3 has 12 amino acids. Germline CDR1 DFQATT, CDR2 SNEGSKA (reference sequence). Trimming removed 3 bases from V and 7 bases from J, with 7 bases in between. The CDR3 region is CSARRGNSPLHF. DNA of the CDR3: TGCAGTGCTAGGAGGGGCAATTCACCCCTCCACTTT.

J is TRBJ2-5 and V is TRBV20-1; 8 bases are shared with TRBD1. The length of the CDR3 is 13 residues. CDR1 is DFQATT, CDR2 SNEGSKA, per germline (reference sequence). Losses at the gene ends were 5 bases for V and 9 bases for J; bases not matched to a gene: 11. The CDR3 nucleotides are TGCAGTGCTCGCCGGACAGGGATTAAGGCCCAGTACTTC. This encodes CSARRTGIKAQYF.

Comment on this clonotype: Since a much larger clone is just one base distant, this may be a read error. The J gene is TRBJ2-7, the V gene TRBV4-2; D is unclear. CDR1 LGHNA and CDR2 YNFKEQ come from the germline V gene. Trimming cost V 4 bases and J 0 bases, with 10 bases left between them. This CDR3 contains 14 residues. The CDR3 loop reads CASSPDLSSYEQYF. The DNA of the CDR3 is TGTGCCAGCAGCCCGGACCTTAGCTCCTACGAGCAGTACTTC.

In this sample, this clonotype turned up many times. This sequence joins TRBV20-1 and TRBJ1-3; weak D call: TRBD1 (6 bases). CDR3 length: 13 amino acids. V lost 6 bases, J lost 2 bases, and 11 bases lay in between. CDR1 is DFQATT and CDR2 is SNEGSKA in the germline V gene (reference sequence). The CDR3: CSAKTGAGNTIYF. The CDR3 coding sequence is TGCAGTGCGAAGACAGGCGCTGGAAACACCATATATTTT.

The table lists this clonotype with a few counts. This sequence joins TRBV29-1 and TRBJ2-7; 9 bases are a match to TRBD1. The J segment lost 5 bases and the V segment lost 4 bases, leaving 9 bases of the junction unmatched. This CDR3 has 14 amino acids. CDR1 and CDR2 (germline): SQVTM, ANQGSEA. This CDR3 is CSVGGDRAPNEQYF. CDR3 DNA sequence: TGCAGCGTTGGGGGGGACAGGGCTCCTAACGAGCAGTACTTC.

Many counts were recorded for this clonotype. The gene calls are TRBV14 and TRBJ2-3, with no clear D. CDR3 length equals 11 residues. V dropped 3 bases and J dropped 6 bases, with 4 bases sitting between them. From germline, CDR1 is SGHDN and CDR2 FVKESK. The CDR3 DNA is TGTGCCAGCAGCCAGGTCGATACGCAGTATTTT. It encodes CASSQVDTQYF.

This clonotype was detected ten times or more. The chain couples TRBV4-3 to TRBJ1-1; TRBD1 matches at 10 bases. Per germline, CDR1 LGHNA and CDR2 YSLEER. Unmatched junction bases numbered 12, after V lost 3 bases and J lost 5 bases. This CDR3 region has 17 residues. CDR3 amino acids: CASSQDALGQGNTEAFF. The CDR3 nucleotides are TGCGCCAGCAGCCAGGATGCCCTGGGACAGGGGAATACTGAAGCTTTCTTT.

This clonotype was detected ten times or more. The chain has TRBV7-6 and TRBJ2-3; D is perhaps TRBD1 (6 bases). CDR1 and CDR2 from the germline V gene are SGHVS and FNYEAQ. Deletions cut 2 bases from V and 1 base from J, with 7 bases between. This CDR3 has 14 residues. CDR3 in DNA: TGTGCCAGCAGCTTATGGGGGCGCACAGATACGCAGTATTTT. The encoded protein is CASSLWGRTDTQYF. Filled out from reference TRBV7-6 and TRBJ2-3, the complete variable domain reads GAGVSQSPRYKVTKRGQDVALRCDPISGHVSLYWYRQALGQGPEFLTYFNYEAQQDKSGLPNDRFSAERPEGSISTLTIQRTEQRDSAMYRCASSLWGRTDTQYFGPGTRLTVL.

For this clonotype: A much larger clone lies a single base off, so this may be a read error. This CDR3 is CASRSGTSGLEAQYF. For the CDR3, the DNA is TGTGCCAGTAGATCCGGGACTAGCGGGCTTGAGGCCCAGTACTTC. The chain links TRBV19 to TRBJ2-5, with 12 bases identical to TRBD2. The V segment lost 6 bases and the J segment 9 bases; nucleotides outside the gene matches: 11. Germline values: CDR1 LNHDA, CDR2 SQIVND (reference sequence). The CDR3 is 15 amino acids.

There are a few counts of this clonotype. The V gene is TRBV11-2, the J gene TRBJ2-5; 7 bases line up with TRBD2. This CDR3 is built from 16 residues. The germline V gene has CDR1 SGHAT and CDR2 FQNNGV. V trimming: 1 base; J trimming: 2 bases; junction bases outside the gene matches: 7. The CDR3 DNA reads TGTGCCAGCAGCTTAGGGGCGGGAGAGATTCAAGAGACCCAGTACTTC. Amino acids: CASSLGAGEIQETQYF.

This clonotype has more than one count but fewer than ten. This chain links TRBV7-8 with TRBJ2-7; D call uncertain. The V gene lost 0 bases and the J gene lost 6 bases, with 6 bases spanning the gap. The CDR3 spans 12 residues. Germline CDR1 SGHVS, CDR2 FQNEAQ. The CDR3 reads CASSLAPVEQYF. In DNA, the CDR3 is TGTGCCAGCAGCTTAGCGCCCGTCGAGCAGTACTTC. Filled out from reference TRBV7-8 and TRBJ2-7, the complete variable domain reads GAGVSQSPRYKVAKRGQDVALRCDPISGHVSLFWYQQALGQGPEFLTYFQNEAQLDKSGLPSDRFFAERPEGSVSTLKIQRTQQEDSAVYLCASSLAPVEQYFGPGTRLTVT.

This clonotype has a count of ten or more. This chain joins TRBV18 and TRBJ1-1; weak D call: TRBD1 (5 bases). CDR1 is KGHSH, CDR2 LQKENI, per germline. Trimming removed 3 bases from V and 4 bases from J, with 15 bases in between. The CDR3 totals 15 residues. The CDR3 here is CASSPGGAVGTEAFF. The CDR3 bases are TGTGCCAGCTCACCGGGGGGTGCTGTGGGCACTGAAGCTTTCTTT.

This clonotype was detected many times. The gene calls are TRBV14 and TRBJ1-3, with D hard to call. Trimming left V 4 bases short and J 0 bases short, with 7 bases between. The CDR3 extends over 14 amino acids. CDR1 SGHDN and CDR2 FVKESK come from the germline V gene. CDR3 DNA sequence: TGTGCCAGCAGCCCCACCTACTCTGGAAACACCATATATTTT. Its translation: CASSPTYSGNTIYF.

Many counts were recorded for this clonotype. V gene TRBV18 combines with J gene TRBJ2-3; D uncertain. This CDR3 region has 13 residues. The germline V gene has CDR1 KGHSH and CDR2 LQKENI. V lost 4 bases and J 4 bases, leaving 9 bases between the germline ends. The DNA of the CDR3 is TGTGCCAGCTCACTCAACGGGCCAGATACGCAGTATTTT. This encodes CASSLNGPDTQYF.

This sequence joins TRBV3-1 and TRBJ2-3, with TRBD1 matching over 9 bases. The junction had 3 bases not matched to a gene; V was cut back by 4 bases and J by 1 base. This CDR3 has 15 residues. Looked up from germline, CDR1 is LGHDT and CDR2 is YNNKEL (reference sequence). The CDR3 DNA reads as TGTGCCAGCAGCCCGGACAGGGGTGGCACAGATACGCAGTATTTT. It specifies CASSPDRGGTDTQYF.